Following are 23 T cell receptor beta chains from one sample sequenced in a study of blood T cells in healthy people across ages. A second about 7 to 11 cycle PCR used barcoded and J-beta primers. Each CDR3 protein gets one entry after TCRdb re-called the 5' RACE reads with MiXCR. The sample has around 1,000,000 distinct CDR3 sequences, approximately 25% seen once. The data also belong to a second study, concerning T cells of mothers and their children.

Sequencing input: blood. Source of these receptors: a girl aged 2 to 10 in good health.

The rearrangement links TRBV28 to TRBJ2-7; D possibly corresponds to TRBD2 (6 bases). V lost 7 bases, J lost 7 bases, and 11 bases lay in between. This CDR3 has 11 residues. CDR1 MDHEN and CDR2 SYDVKM come from the germline V gene. CDR3 amino acids: CASTVGGEQYF. CDR3 nucleotide sequence: TGTGCCAGCACCGTGGGGGGAGAGCAGTACTTC. Drawing the rest from reference TRBV28 and TRBJ2-7, the complete variable domain is DVKVTQSSRYLVKRTGEKVFLECVQDMDHENMFWYRQDPGLGLRLIYFSYDVKMKEKGDIPEGYSVSREKKERFSLILESASTNQTSMYLCASTVGGEQYFGPGTRLTVT.

The table lists this clonotype with a few counts. The rearrangement joins TRBV6-5 to TRBJ2-1, with 12 nucleotides matching TRBD2. Germline-derived CDR1 and CDR2 are MNHEY and SVGAGI. After removal of 6 bases from V and 7 bases from J, the junction contained 1 base not matched to a gene. This CDR3 contains 13 residues. The CDR3 loop is CASRGTSGNEQFF. DNA for the CDR3: TGTGCCAGCAGGGGGACTAGCGGGAATGAGCAGTTCTTC.

This clonotype was found a few times. The chain employs TRBV4-3 and TRBJ2-5; D ambiguous. This CDR3 is built from 13 residues. The V gene lost 1 base and the J gene lost 6 bases, with 9 bases spanning the gap. CDR1 is LGHNA, CDR2 YSLEER, per germline. The CDR3 nucleotides are TGCGCCAGCAGCCAAGTTGACGAACAGACCCAGTACTTC. Amino acids: CASSQVDEQTQYF.

This clonotype has only a few counts. This chain links TRBV24-1 with TRBJ1-4; tentative D call: TRBD1 (6 bases). The germline gives CDR1 KGHDR, CDR2 SFDVKD. Trimming took off 2 bases at V and 7 bases at J, with 13 bases between the two ends. The CDR3 has 15 residues. CDR3 sequence (DNA): TGTGCCACCAGTGATTGGGTCCAGGGGAGTGAAAAACTGTTTTTT. Translated, it gives CATSDWVQGSEKLFF.

This clonotype turned up a few times. The rearrangement joins TRBV5-8 to TRBJ2-1; 11 bases are a match to TRBD2. Near its end, the DNA agrees better with TRBJ2-5, so the J call may be wrong. The CDR3 has 15 amino acids. Germline-derived CDR1 and CDR2 are SGHTS and YDEGEE. The CDR3 DNA follows: TGTGCCAGCAGCCCGGGACTAGCGGAGGGGGAGACCCAGTACTTC. Amino acid sequence: CASSPGLAEGETQYF.

The V call is TRBV28, the J call TRBJ2-7; 10 bases match TRBD2. This CDR3 spans 15 amino acids. Germline CDR1 and CDR2: MDHEN and SYDVKM. The trim removed 6 bases at V and 4 bases at J, leaving 9 bases unmatched. For the CDR3, the DNA is TGTGCCAGCAGCACGGGGACTAGCGAGATGTACGAGCAGTACTTC. Protein sequence: CASSTGTSEMYEQYF.

There are many counts of this clonotype. The V gene is TRBV29-1, the J gene TRBJ2-3; tentatively, D is TRBD2 (6 bases). This CDR3 is 12 amino acids long. V was trimmed by 6 bases and J by 3 bases, leaving 10 bases between them. The germline CDR1 and CDR2 sequences are SQVTM and ANQGSEA. The CDR3 sequence: CSVGTGTDTQYF. CDR3 coding DNA: TGCAGCGTGGGGACTGGTACAGATACGCAGTATTTT.

The J gene is TRBJ2-3, the V gene TRBV5-1; no clear D gene. Trimming took off 2 bases at V and 2 bases at J, with 9 bases between the two ends. In germline, CDR1 is SGHRS, CDR2 YFSETQ. The CDR3 loop spans 14 amino acids. The CDR3 region is CASSFVRLTDTQYF. The CDR3 nucleotides read TGCGCCAGCAGCTTCGTAAGACTCACAGATACGCAGTATTTT.

CDR3 residues: CATKPGTEAFF. CDR3 nucleotide sequence: TGCGCCACCAAACCGGGAACTGAAGCTTTCTTT. V usage is TRBV10-2 and J usage is TRBJ1-1; D ambiguous. Deletions cut 10 bases from V and 5 bases from J, with 11 bases between. Germline V gene sequence: CDR1 WSHSY, CDR2 SAAADI. The CDR3 is 11 residues long.

The gene calls are TRBV27 and TRBJ2-7; D unclear. This CDR3 has 13 residues. Germline loops: CDR1 MNHEY, CDR2 SMNVEV (reference sequence). Deletions cut 7 bases from V and 1 base from J, with 11 bases between. This CDR3 is CASNLSGSYEQYF. CDR3 nucleotide sequence: TGTGCCAGCAATCTATCCGGATCCTACGAGCAGTACTTC.

The genes are TRBV7-3 and TRBJ1-2; D is uncertain. V dropped 1 base and J dropped 8 bases, with 14 bases sitting between them. The germline V gene encodes CDR1 SGHTA and CDR2 FQGTGA. The CDR3 sequence is 14 residues long. CDR3: CASSLMGSVGGYTF. Written as DNA, the CDR3 is TGTGCCAGCAGCTTAATGGGGAGCGTTGGGGGCTACACCTTC.

There are a few counts of this clonotype. The rearrangement uses TRBV7-9 and TRBJ2-3, with a possible D match to TRBD2 (6 bases). Trimming removed 3 bases at V and 1 base at J, with 14 bases between. CDR1 and CDR2 (germline): SEHNR, FQNEAQ (reference sequence). This CDR3 contains 16 residues. CDR3 DNA sequence: TGTGCCAGCAGCTTCCCCGGGACTTCTCGCACAGATACGCAGTATTTT. As protein: CASSFPGTSRTDTQYF.

V is TRBV29-1 and J is TRBJ2-5; a weak D match, TRBD1 (5 bases). The V end lost 5 bases, the J end lost 5 bases, and 15 bases lay between the germline ends. Germline-derived CDR1 and CDR2 are SQVTM and ANQGSEA. The CDR3 has 13 amino acids. The CDR3 DNA follows: TGCAGCGTTCAACCTCTACCAGGGGAGACCCAGTACTTC. Translation gives CSVQPLPGETQYF.

The V and J genes are TRBV10-3 and TRBJ2-3; 9 positions match TRBD2. The trim removed 7 bases at V and 4 bases at J, leaving 3 bases unmatched. CDR1 ENHRY and CDR2 SYGVKD come from the germline V gene. CDR3 length equals 13 residues. CDR3 sequence: CAINPSGADTQYF. The CDR3 nucleotides are TGTGCCATCAACCCTAGCGGGGCAGATACGCAGTATTTT.

The chain is built from TRBV11-3 and TRBJ2-1; 10 positions match TRBD2. The CDR3 loop spans 17 amino acids. Germline assignment: CDR1 SGHNT and CDR2 YENEEA. V lost 0 bases and J lost 2; bases outside the gene matches: 4. The CDR3: CASSLEAGGFTYNEQFF. The DNA of the CDR3 is TGTGCCAGCAGCTTAGAAGCGGGGGGGTTCACCTACAATGAGCAGTTCTTC.

The chain uses TRBV11-2 and TRBJ2-3; TRBD2 agrees at 7 bases. Losses at the gene ends were 3 bases for V and 4 bases for J; bases not matched to a gene: 13. This CDR3 comprises 17 residues. Germline V gene lookup returns CDR1 SGHAT and CDR2 FQNNGV. CDR3 region: CASSFLLVLAESDTQYF. For the CDR3, the DNA is TGTGCCAGCAGCTTTCTTTTAGTTCTAGCGGAGTCAGATACGCAGTATTTT.

This clonotype has just a few counts. The chain combines TRBV5-1 with TRBJ2-7, with 10 bases aligning to TRBD2. CDR1 SGHRS and CDR2 YFSETQ come from the germline V gene. The ends lost 1 base at V and 0 bases at J; junction bases unmatched: 10. The length of the CDR3 is 18 residues. CDR3 bases: TGCGCCAGCAGCTTGTGGCTAGCGGGGGACCTAACCTCCTACGAGCAGTACTTC. Translating it yields CASSLWLAGDLTSYEQYF.

This clonotype was counted many times. This chain joins TRBV3-1 and TRBJ2-5, with 7 nucleotides matching TRBD1. The length of the CDR3 is 15 residues. Germline CDR1 and CDR2: LGHDT and YNNKEL (reference sequence). V lost 0 bases and J lost 4; bases outside the gene matches: 5. CDR3 sequence (DNA): TGTGCCAGCAGCCAAGATTTGACAGGGAGAGAGACCCAGTACTTC. Protein: CASSQDLTGRETQYF.

Concerning this clonotype itself: Germline and junction disagree at one end, which may indicate a read error. The chain combines TRBV7-9 with TRBJ1-5; D not certain. The CDR3 length is 11 residues. The germline CDR1 and CDR2 sequences are SEHNR and FQNEAQ (reference sequence). CDR3 bases: TGTGCCAGCGGGATAGATCAGTCCCAGCATTTT. Protein product: CASGIDQSQHF.

The chain uses TRBV19 and TRBJ1-1; D is uncertain. The CDR3 has 14 amino acids. Germline V gene data show CDR1 as LNHDA and CDR2 as SQIVND (reference sequence). Trimming removed 6 bases from V and 0 bases from J, with 11 bases in between. In DNA form, the CDR3 reads TGTGCCAGTAGGCGGGAAACCATGAACACTGAAGCTTTCTTT. It is translated as CASRRETMNTEAFF.

The table lists this clonotype with a count of one. V gene TRBV5-6 combines with J gene TRBJ1-1, with D uncertain. Germline CDR1 is SGHDT and CDR2 is YYEEEE. The CDR3 runs to 12 residues. Trimming left V 3 bases short and J 6 bases short, with 9 bases between. Here the CDR3 DNA reads TGTGCCAGCAGCTCGTACCTGGCTGAAGCTTTCTTT. This gives the protein CASSSYLAEAFF.

V is TRBV29-1 and J is TRBJ2-3; unclear D gene. Per germline, CDR1 SQVTM and CDR2 ANQGSEA. This CDR3 is built from 14 residues. Trimming removed 3 bases at V and 0 bases at J, with 10 bases between. CDR3 region: CSVDGVSSTDTQYF. The DNA for the CDR3 is TGCAGCGTTGACGGAGTATCTAGCACAGATACGCAGTATTTT.

V gene TRBV29-1 combines with J gene TRBJ1-1; D unresolved. The CDR3 consists of 11 residues. The germline V and J ends were trimmed by 3 bases and 11 bases, with 13 bases remaining between them. The germline V gene encodes CDR1 SQVTM and CDR2 ANQGSEA. The CDR3 coding sequence is TGCAGCGTTGAGGGCCGTCACGGCGCTTTCTTT. This gives the protein CSVEGRHGAFF.